This T cell receptor beta chain came from a study of molecular identifiers for immune sequencing clone quantification. Study-level results: Clones above 20 RNA copies contained over 97% of effector molecules but under 1% of naive ones.

Libraries for naive CD8 T cells, which were made from approximately 20,000 to 980,000 sorted cells, drew on 10%, 30% or 50% of the RNA. A CD8+CD4-CCR7+CD45RA+ phenotype served as the sorting definition for naive CD8 T cells. One entry per CDR3 protein results from TCRdb running MiXCR on the PCR reads. The table lists approximately 630,000 distinct CDR3 sequences, over 25% of them singletons. V shed 7 bases and J shed 0 bases, with 10 bases lying between them. Germline V gene data show CDR1 as MNHEY and CDR2 as SVGEGT. The CDR3 loop spans 14 amino acids. In regard to this clonotype: Antigen unknown.

The V call is TRBV6-2 or TRBV6-3, the J call TRBJ2-1; tentatively, D is TRBD1 (6 bases). Input material: naive CD8+ T cells from blood, with Jurkat cell RNA spiked in. Sample subset: FACS-sorted CD8+CD4-CCR7+CD45RA+ naive T cells. This TCR was recovered from a human donor in good health. Some libraries in this study had Jurkat cell RNA spiked in. The CDR3 region has the DNA TGTGCCAGCAACAGGGCGAGCTCCTACAATGAGCAGTTCTTC. Translated: CASNRASSYNEQFF.